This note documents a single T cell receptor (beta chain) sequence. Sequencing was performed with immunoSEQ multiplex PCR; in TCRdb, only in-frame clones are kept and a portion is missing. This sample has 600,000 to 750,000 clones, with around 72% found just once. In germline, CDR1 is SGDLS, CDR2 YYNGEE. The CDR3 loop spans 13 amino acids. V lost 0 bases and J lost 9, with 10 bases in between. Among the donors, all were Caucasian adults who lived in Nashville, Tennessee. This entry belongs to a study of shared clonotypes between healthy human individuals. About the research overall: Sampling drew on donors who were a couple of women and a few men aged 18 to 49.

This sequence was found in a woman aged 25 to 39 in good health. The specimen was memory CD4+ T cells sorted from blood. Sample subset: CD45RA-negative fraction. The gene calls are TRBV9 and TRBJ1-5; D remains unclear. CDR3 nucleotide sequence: TGTGCCAGCAGCGTAGCCGGCGTGGGGCCCCAGCATTTT. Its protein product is CASSVAGVGPQHF.